This entry describes one T cell receptor (beta chain). Looked up from germline, CDR1 is SGHTA and CDR2 is FQGNSA. This CDR3 has 15 residues. The trim removed 5 bases at V and 3 bases at J, leaving 8 bases unmatched. Treatment of the sample: preoperative locoregional IRX-2 cytokine immunotherapy. Patients received preoperative, locoregional IRX-2 cytokine immunotherapy in a phase Ib study. Assay used: immunoSEQ multiplex PCR; TCRdb lists only in-frame clones, some missing. The top ten hold about 1.8% of the sample, which has roughly 62,000 clones, less than 95% seen once. This specimen comes from a study of preoperative IRX-2 immunotherapy in early breast cancer.

The specimen was collected from a patient treated with IRX-2 immunotherapy. This clonotype originated in a human donor with breast cancer. The chain carries TRBV7-2 and TRBJ2-5; TRBD2 agrees at 8 bases. CDR3 loop: CASSPGGRVEETQYF. The CDR3 DNA reads TGTGCCAGCAGCCCGGGGGGGCGAGTAGAAGAGACCCAGTACTTC.